A selection of T cell receptor beta chains follows, all from one sample in a study of blood T cell repertoires in COVID-19. This table comes from immunoSEQ multiplex PCR, and its TCRdb copy is limited to in-frame clones, with some not included. Altogether over 200,000 clones are present, 75% to 95% being singletons, with the ten largest covering about 2.5%. Input material: peripheral blood. Receptors originate from a person aged 18 to 35 with COVID-19, enrolled during active disease. The conserved cysteine and the conserved F or W are not part of the CDR3 here.

j_gene | v_gene | CDR3aa
TRBJ1-1 | TRBV3-1/TRBV3-2 | ASSLGDSEAF
TRBJ2-7 | TRBV6-6 | ASRPATGNEQY
TRBJ2-4 | TRBV5-3 | ARSLKVGLAGDDIQY
TRBJ2-5 | TRBV5-1 | ASSSDGTGEETQY
TRBJ2-1 | TRBV4-2 | ASSSRAAGSSYNEQF
TRBJ2-7 | TRBV3-1/TRBV3-2 | ASRPSPGQESSYEQY
TRBJ2-7 | TRBV5-1 | ASSRGSSYEQY
TRBJ2-7 | TRBV13 | ATGTGVKYEQY
TRBJ2-5 | TRBV9 | ASSVQGGETQY
TRBJ1-5 | TRBV7-2 | ASSKGVFSNQPQH
TRBJ2-7 | TRBV6-6 | ASSYGHPYYEQY
TRBJ2-2 | TRBV7-9 | ASNNHRETGELF
TRBJ1-1 | TRBV7-9 | ASSRWTGKDTEAF
TRBJ1-4 | TRBV18 | ASSPSLVRDINEKLF